These 19 T cell receptor beta chains were sequenced from one sample in a study of cytomegalovirus exposure and HLA in healthy donors. This PCR relied on a set of 60 Vbeta primers and 13 Jbeta primers. Sequencing used immunoSEQ multiplex PCR; TCRdb keeps in-frame clones, though not all of them. Seen here are tens of thousands of clones, approximately 78% observed once, and the top ten hold around 4.3%. The sample comprised PBMCs. These receptors came from a woman in her forties in good health and CMV-seropositive.

V and J are TRBV28 and TRBJ2-3, with D maybe TRBD1 (5 bases). This CDR3 contains 16 residues. Trimming took off 4 bases at V and 2 bases at J, with 16 bases between the two ends. CDR1 is MDHEN, CDR2 SYDVKM, per germline. The CDR3 loop is CASSSRGTIHTDTQYF. The CDR3 nucleotides are TGTGCCAGCAGTTCTAGGGGAACCATACACACAGATACGCAGTATTTT.

The chain combines TRBV10-3 with TRBJ2-3; 13 nucleotides match TRBD2. Unmatched junction bases numbered 2, after V lost 0 bases and J lost 5 bases. Looked up from germline, CDR1 is ENHRY and CDR2 is SYGVKD. The CDR3 spans 16 residues. CDR3 residues: CAISESRLAGGDTQYF. The CDR3, as DNA: TGTGCCATCAGTGAGTCTCGACTAGCGGGAGGAGATACGCAGTATTTT.

In its sample, this clone was seen a few times. This chain joins TRBV19 and TRBJ2-7; 7 bases agree with TRBD1. The germline gives CDR1 LNHDA, CDR2 SQIVND (reference sequence). This CDR3 is built from 14 residues. The trim removed 3 bases at V and 2 bases at J, leaving 4 bases unmatched. The CDR3 sequence: CASSIQGVTYEQYF. CDR3 DNA sequence: TGTGCCAGTAGTATCCAGGGGGTTACCTACGAGCAGTACTTC.

The V and J genes are TRBV21-1 and TRBJ2-7; TRBD1 is taken as the D call from the table, unchecked against the DNA. TRBV21-1 is termed a pseudogene. CDR3 length: 12 amino acids. The CDR3 loop reads CSSRDRAYEQYF. The CDR3 DNA is TGTTCCAGCAGAGACAGGGCCTACGAGCAGTACTTC.

The CDR3 DNA reads as TGCGCCAAATGGGACGCGGGAGGGCCAGTTGAAGAGACCCAGTACTTC. Protein sequence: CAKWDAGGPVEETQYF. J is TRBJ2-5 and V is TRBV10-1; 9 nucleotides match TRBD2. Germline CDR1 is WNHNN and CDR2 is SYGVQD (reference sequence). J was trimmed by 3 bases and V by 10 bases; bases with no gene match: 15. This CDR3 has 16 amino acids.

The J gene is TRBJ1-2, the V gene TRBV5-1; TRBD1 might be the D (5 bases). This CDR3 contains 15 residues. CDR1 and CDR2 (germline): SGHRS, YFSETQ. V was cut by 0 bases and J by 3 bases, with 12 bases left in between. As DNA, the CDR3 is TGCGCCAGCAGCTTGGATTCTCAGGGCCACTATGGCTACACCTTC. This sequence encodes CASSLDSQGHYGYTF.

The V gene is TRBV4-3, the J gene TRBJ1-4, with 8 bases that match TRBD1. Unmatched junction bases numbered 6, after V lost 4 bases and J lost 8 bases. The V gene's germline CDR1 is LGHNA and CDR2 YSLEER. This CDR3 is 14 amino acids long. The CDR3 DNA is TGCGCCAGCAGCCGGACAGGGTTTGGCGAAAAACTGTTTTTT. This codes for CASSRTGFGEKLFF.

This clone has more than one count but fewer than ten. The chain recombines TRBV5-1 with TRBJ2-3; TRBD2 aligns across 7 bases. After removal of 4 bases from V and 0 bases from J, the junction contained 17 bases not matched to a gene. Germline V CDR1 and CDR2: SGHRS, YFSETQ. The CDR3 is 19 residues long. CDR3 DNA sequence: TGCGCCAGCAGCCCCAAGACACTAGCGACCCACACTAGCACAGATACGCAGTATTTT. Residues: CASSPKTLATHTSTDTQYF.

This chain links TRBV7-9 with TRBJ2-3; TRBD2 might be the D (5 bases). Germline values: CDR1 SEHNR, CDR2 FQNEAQ (reference sequence). The CDR3 sequence is 15 residues long. With 3 bases removed from V and 1 base from J, the gap between germline ends came to 11 bases. The CDR3, as DNA: TGTGCCAGCAGCTTGACCGGGAAAGGCACAGATACGCAGTATTTT. It translates to CASSLTGKGTDTQYF.

This clone was detected only once. The chain has TRBV30 and TRBJ2-1; D is possibly TRBD2 (5 bases). V shed 0 bases and J shed 6 bases, with 18 bases lying between them. Germline V gene sequence: CDR1 GTSNPN, CDR2 SVGIG (reference sequence). The CDR3 sequence is 16 residues long. The CDR3 here is CAWSVLELVSGNEQFF. The CDR3 DNA follows: TGTGCCTGGAGTGTCCTAGAACTAGTTTCTGGCAATGAGCAGTTCTTC.

This rearrangement joins TRBV7-8 to TRBJ2-7; 9 bases are a match to TRBD1. The trim removed 4 bases at V and 4 bases at J, leaving 5 bases unmatched. Germline loops: CDR1 SGHVS, CDR2 FQNEAQ. This CDR3 region has 14 residues. The CDR3 loop is CASSSDRGMYEQYF. In nucleotides, the CDR3 is TGTGCCAGCAGCTCCGACAGGGGGATGTACGAGCAGTACTTC.

The V call is TRBV25-1, the J call TRBJ1-2, with TRBD1 as a possible D gene (6 bases). The V end lost 4 bases, the J end lost 5 bases, and 8 bases lay between the germline ends. Looked up from germline, CDR1 is MGHDK and CDR2 is SYGVNS. The CDR3 has 12 residues. The CDR3 region is CASSVGQYGYTF. DNA for the CDR3: TGTGCCAGCAGTGTAGGACAGTATGGCTACACCTTC.

This clone was observed a few times. V usage is TRBV6-1 and J usage is TRBJ2-3; D is possibly TRBD1 (5 bases). With 1 base removed from V and 2 bases from J, the gap between germline ends came to 13 bases. The CDR3 has 16 amino acids. Germline loops: CDR1 MNHNS, CDR2 SASEGT. The CDR3 nucleotides read TGTGCCAGCAGTGAAGGGGGCAGCCACCACACAGATACGCAGTATTTT. Protein: CASSEGGSHHTDTQYF.

This chain links TRBV7-9 with TRBJ2-5; 7 bases align to TRBD1. TRBJ2-7 explains the end of the DNA better; the J call may be wrong. Germline CDR1 is SEHNR and CDR2 is FQNEAQ (reference sequence). This CDR3 has 14 amino acids. The CDR3 nucleotides read TGTGCCAGCAGCGACGACAGGGCCGGCTACGAGCAGTACTTC. Its translation is CASSDDRAGYEQYF.

The chain has TRBV4-2 and TRBJ1-2; maybe TRBD1 (5 bases). The ends were cut back, 0 bases at V and 6 bases at J, with 17 bases in the middle. Germline V gene lookup returns CDR1 LGHNA and CDR2 YNFKEQ. The CDR3 totals 16 residues. CDR3 in DNA: TGTGCCAGCAGCCAAGATCTAAGGGGCGAAGGGGATGGCTACACCTTC. Its translation: CASSQDLRGEGDGYTF.

The rearrangement joins TRBV5-5 to TRBJ2-5, with 7 bases fitting TRBD1. The junction had 9 bases not matched to a gene; V was cut back by 4 bases and J by 3 bases. CDR3 length: 15 amino acids. Germline-derived CDR1 and CDR2 are SGHKS and YYEKEE (reference sequence). The CDR3 DNA sequence: TGTGCCAGCAGCCAACCGGGACAGCCGGAAGAGACCCAGTACTTC. Its translation is CASSQPGQPEETQYF.

This chain links TRBV25-1 with TRBJ2-1; 7 nucleotides align to TRBD1. The CDR3 is 13 residues long. Germline CDR1 MGHDK, CDR2 SYGVNS. After removal of 7 bases from V and 5 bases from J, the junction contained 5 bases not matched to a gene. This chain's CDR3 is CASTSDRDNEQFF. In DNA form, the CDR3 reads TGTGCCAGCACCTCCGACAGGGACAATGAGCAGTTCTTC.

The chain links TRBV6-5 to TRBJ1-5, with TRBD1 as a possible D gene (6 bases). Germline CDR1 MNHEY, CDR2 SVGAGI. This CDR3 comprises 13 residues. The CDR3 here is CAATWGLDQPQHF. The CDR3 region has the DNA TGTGCAGCGACTTGGGGGCTTGATCAGCCCCAGCATTTT.

This clone was observed a handful of times. As DNA, the CDR3 is TGCAGCGCCGTGCGCGAGACAGTTAACACTGAAGCTTTCTTT. Residues: CSAVRETVNTEAFF. The rearrangement uses TRBV29-1 and TRBJ1-1; the D gene is possibly TRBD1 (5 bases). V lost 7 bases and J 2 bases, leaving 17 bases between the germline ends. CDR3 size: 14 residues. Per germline, CDR1 SQVTM and CDR2 ANQGSEA.